One and the same sample provided the 19 T cell receptor beta chains below, sequenced in a study of blood T cell repertoires in COVID-19. Clones were read by immunoSEQ multiplex PCR, and TCRdb kept only the in-frame ones, dropping some. The profile shows around 110,000 clones, about 80% of them singletons. Sequences were obtained from peripheral blood. The receptors originated from a man between 65 and 85 years old with active or convalescent COVID-19.

The V and J genes are TRBV9 and TRBJ2-7, with D unclear. V lost 4 bases to trimming and J lost 0 bases, with 11 bases between them. Germline V gene lookup returns CDR1 SGDLS and CDR2 YYNGEE. The CDR3 is made up of 14 amino acids. The CDR3 sequence: CASSPQATSYEQYF. The CDR3 bases are TGTGCCAGCAGCCCCCAGGCTACCTCCTACGAGCAGTACTTC.

V usage is TRBV2 and J usage is TRBJ2-3; 9 positions match TRBD2. The CDR3 totals 16 residues. With V trimmed by 3 bases and J by 11 bases, 15 bases remained unmatched. CDR1 SNHLY and CDR2 FYNNEI come from the germline V gene. DNA for the CDR3: TGTGCCAGCAGTGACAGCCTAGCGGGAAGAATCGAGGAGCAGTATTTT. Translating it yields CASSDSLAGRIEEQYF. Looking up the rest from reference TRBV2 and TRBJ2-3 gives the full variable domain: EPEVTQTPSHQVTQMGQEVILRCVPISNHLYFYWYRQILGQKVEFLVSFYNNEISEKSEIFDDQFSVERPDGSNFTLKIRSTKLEDSAMYFCASSDSLAGRIEEQYFGPGTRLTVL.

This clone was recorded at least ten times. The genes are TRBV2 and TRBJ2-7, with a weak D call TRBD1 (5 bases). Germline V gene data show CDR1 as SNHLY and CDR2 as FYNNEI. Between the trimmed V and J ends, which lost 7 bases and 3 bases, there was a span of 13 bases. The length of the CDR3 is 13 residues. The CDR3 loop reads CASKGAVFYEQYF. In DNA, the CDR3 is TGTGCCAGCAAAGGGGCCGTCTTCTACGAGCAGTACTTC.

The CDR3 DNA reads as TGTGCCAGCAGGACTAGCGGGTTGAGGTACAATGAGCAGTTCTTC. This gives the protein CASRTSGLRYNEQFF. V is TRBV6-5 and J is TRBJ2-1, with 10 bases identical to TRBD2. This CDR3 is built from 15 residues. The J segment lost 4 bases and the V segment lost 6 bases, leaving 6 bases of the junction unmatched. Germline CDR1 is MNHEY and CDR2 is SVGAGI.

Only one count was recorded for this clone. The chain links TRBV29-1 to TRBJ1-4; 9 bases are a match to TRBD1. The CDR3 is 16 amino acids. Germline CDR1 SQVTM, CDR2 ANQGSEA. With 4 bases clipped from V and 3 bases from J, the junction kept 9 bases outside the gene matches. The CDR3 sequence: CSVADRGGPANEKLFF. As DNA, the CDR3 is TGCAGCGTTGCGGACAGGGGCGGCCCAGCTAATGAAAAACTGTTTTTT.

In this sample, this clone turned up a few times. The chain couples TRBV7-2 to TRBJ2-7; 13 nucleotides align to TRBD2. With 5 bases clipped from V and 4 bases from J, the junction kept 5 bases outside the gene matches. CDR1 is SGHTA and CDR2 is FQGNSA in the germline V gene. CDR3 length: 15 amino acids. CDR3 protein: CASSPRTSGGYEQYF. CDR3 sequence (DNA): TGTGCCAGCAGCCCCCGGACTAGCGGGGGATACGAGCAGTACTTC.

The chain has TRBV6-2 or TRBV6-3 and TRBJ2-7; perhaps TRBD2 as D (5 bases). Trimming shortened V by 5 bases and J by 0 bases, and 14 bases separated the two germline ends. Germline V gene data show CDR1 as MNHEY and CDR2 as SVGEGT. The CDR3 sequence is 15 residues long. The DNA for the CDR3 is TGTGCCAGCAGTAACGGACTCCCCCCCTCCTACGAGCAGTACTTC. Protein sequence: CASSNGLPPSYEQYF.

In the case of this clone: The sample has other DNA sequences that encode this CDR3 too. This chain uses TRBV5-1 with TRBJ1-1; D unresolved. The germline gives CDR1 SGHRS, CDR2 YFSETQ. The CDR3 spans 11 residues. V lost 5 bases and J lost 5, with 7 bases in between. This CDR3 reads CASRRETEAFF. The CDR3 bases are TGCGCCAGCAGGCGGGAAACTGAAGCTTTCTTT. Together with reference TRBV5-1 and TRBJ1-1, the CDR3 gives the full variable domain: KAGVTQTPRYLIKTRGQQVTLSCSPISGHRSVSWYQQTPGQGLQFLFEYFSETQRNKGNFPGRFSGRQFSNSRSEMNVSTLELGDSALYLCASRRETEAFFGQGTRLTVV.

V and J are TRBV10-3 and TRBJ2-5; no clear D. The length of the CDR3 is 12 residues. Germline CDR1 reads ENHRY; CDR2 reads SYGVKD. The ends were cut back, 2 bases at V and 4 bases at J, with 5 bases in the middle. This chain's CDR3 is CAISERGETQYF. CDR3 sequence (DNA): TGTGCCATCAGTGAGCGCGGAGAGACCCAGTACTTC.

This chain links TRBV14 with TRBJ2-5; D unclear. Per germline, CDR1 SGHDN and CDR2 FVKESK. There are 12 residues in the CDR3. Trimming left V 2 bases short and J 6 bases short, with 7 bases between. This CDR3 is CASSQFSQTQYF. CDR3 in DNA: TGTGCCAGCAGCCAATTTAGTCAGACCCAGTACTTC. Looking up the rest from reference TRBV14 and TRBJ2-5 gives the full variable domain: EAGVTQFPSHSVIEKGQTVTLRCDPISGHDNLYWYRRVMGKEIKFLLHFVKESKQDESGMPNNRFLAERTGGTYSTLKVQPAELEDSGVYFCASSQFSQTQYFGPGTRLLVL.

The chain employs TRBV4-2 and TRBJ1-6, with 7 bases lining up with TRBD1. Losses at the gene ends were 4 bases for V and 8 bases for J; bases not matched to a gene: 11. The germline CDR1 and CDR2 sequences are LGHNA and YNFKEQ. The CDR3 contains 16 residues. The CDR3 loop reads CASSPLPQGQDSPLHF. CDR3 DNA: TGTGCCAGCAGCCCGTTGCCACAGGGGCAGGATTCACCCCTCCACTTT.

CDR3 protein: CASSVNQNSPLHF. CDR3 nucleotides: TGTGCCAGCAGCGTTAATCAGAATTCACCCCTCCACTTT. The chain is built from TRBV9 and TRBJ1-6, with unresolved D. In germline, CDR1 is SGDLS, CDR2 YYNGEE. V gave up 2 bases and J gave up 7 bases, with 7 bases separating them. The CDR3 runs to 13 residues. The variable domain in full, with the rest retrieved from reference TRBV9 and TRBJ1-6, is DSGVTQTPKHLITATGQRVTLRCSPRSGDLSVYWYQQSLDQGLQFLIQYYNGEERAKGNILERFSAQQFPDLHSELNLSSLELGDSALYFCASSVNQNSPLHFGNGTRLTVT.

The chain joins TRBV27 to TRBJ2-1, with 10 bases matching TRBD2. Germline V CDR1 and CDR2: MNHEY, SMNVEV (reference sequence). The CDR3 is made up of 15 amino acids. The trim removed 5 bases at V and 6 bases at J, leaving 7 bases unmatched. As DNA, the CDR3 is TGTGCCAGCAGTCCTCACCTAGCGGGAGTCAATGAGCAGTTCTTC. Translated: CASSPHLAGVNEQFF.

The CDR3 coding sequence is TGTGCCAGCACTTTAACAGGGAATCAGCCCCAGCATTTT. It translates to CASTLTGNQPQHF. The J gene is TRBJ1-5, the V gene TRBV6-1; D possibly corresponds to TRBD1 (6 bases). Germline V gene data show CDR1 as MNHNS and CDR2 as SASEGT. The V gene lost 7 bases and the J gene lost 4 bases, with 11 bases spanning the gap. The CDR3 covers 13 residues.

V is TRBV12-5 and J is TRBJ2-6; D ambiguous. Germline CDR1 is LGHNT and CDR2 is FRNRAP. Trimming left V 3 bases short and J 8 bases short, with 2 bases between. The CDR3 spans 11 residues. CDR3 sequence reads: CASGFSNVLTF. The CDR3 nucleotides read TGTGCTAGTGGTTTCTCCAACGTCCTGACTTTC. The whole variable domain, remainder taken from reference TRBV12-5 and TRBJ2-6, is DARVTQTPRHKVTEMGQEVTMRCQPILGHNTVFWYRQTMMQGLELLAYFRNRAPLDDSGMPKDRFSAEMPDATLATLKIQPSEPRDSAVYFCASGFSNVLTFGAGSRLTVL.

V gene TRBV28 combines with J gene TRBJ1-1; unclear D gene. The CDR3 spans 12 residues. Per the germline V gene, CDR1 is MDHEN and CDR2 is SYDVKM. Trimming cost V 7 bases and J 1 base, with 7 bases left between them. The CDR3 DNA reads TGTGCCAGCATTACACCGAACACTGAAGCTTTCTTT. Encoded protein: CASITPNTEAFF.

This clone was seen a handful of times. The chain combines TRBV5-4 with TRBJ1-3; 7 bases map to TRBD1. Germline-derived CDR1 and CDR2 are SGHNT and YYREEE (reference sequence). With 2 bases clipped from V and 2 bases from J, the junction kept 1 base outside the gene matches. The CDR3 spans 14 residues. CDR3 in amino acids: CASSLDRAGNTIYF. As DNA, the CDR3 is TGTGCCAGCAGCTTAGACAGGGCTGGAAACACCATATATTTT.

The chain carries TRBV29-1 and TRBJ1-2; 11 positions match TRBD1. The trim removed 6 bases at V and 7 bases at J, leaving 4 bases unmatched. This CDR3 has 12 amino acids. Germline V gene sequence: CDR1 SQVTM, CDR2 ANQGSEA. The CDR3 region is CSVRDRGSGYTF. The CDR3 nucleotides read TGCAGCGTCCGGGACAGGGGGTCTGGCTACACCTTC.

The rearrangement links TRBV7-2 to TRBJ2-2; TRBD1 agrees at 10 bases. Germline trimming cut 4 bases from V and 5 bases from J; bases unmatched to any gene: 4. The CDR3 is made up of 15 amino acids. Germline V CDR1 and CDR2: SGHTA, FQGNSA. CDR3 protein: CASSWGQGQTGELFF. In DNA form, the CDR3 reads TGTGCCAGCAGCTGGGGACAGGGGCAAACCGGGGAGCTGTTTTTT.